This T cell receptor beta chain was sequenced during a study of vaccination effects on CD4 cells after COVID-19. The assay was immunoSEQ multiplex PCR, and TCRdb's table has in-frame clones only and misses some. This sample carries around 40,000 clones, around 80% of them seen once, and the ten largest clones take around 28%. After expansion with viral peptide pools in the ViraFEST assay, antigen-specific CD4+ T cells were sequenced. The authors isolated CD4+ T cells after 10 days of culture. It was between March and December 2020 that the person had a SARS-CoV-2 infection confirmed by PCR. CDR1 is SGHNT, CDR2 YENEEA, per germline. CDR3 length: 14 residues. Trimming cost V 3 bases and J 2 bases, with 8 bases left between them. As for this clone: The target antigen is unknown.

The source of this sequence is a human donor who had a prior SARS-CoV-2 infection. J is TRBJ2-1 and V is TRBV11-3; possibly TRBD1 for D (6 bases). Sequenced here: CD4+ T cells from PBMCs cultured with a peptide pool, sampled before COVID-19 vaccination. In nucleotides, the CDR3 is TGTGCCAGCAGCTTCCGACAGGCCTACAATGAGCAGTTCTTC. It translates to CASSFRQAYNEQFF. The entire variable domain, with the rest obtained from reference TRBV11-3 and TRBJ2-1, is as follows: EAGVVQSPRYKIIEKKQPVAFWCNPISGHNTLYWYLQNLGQGPELLIRYENEEAVDDSQLPKDRFSAERLKGVDSTLKIQPAELGDSAVYLCASSFRQAYNEQFFGPGTRLTVL.